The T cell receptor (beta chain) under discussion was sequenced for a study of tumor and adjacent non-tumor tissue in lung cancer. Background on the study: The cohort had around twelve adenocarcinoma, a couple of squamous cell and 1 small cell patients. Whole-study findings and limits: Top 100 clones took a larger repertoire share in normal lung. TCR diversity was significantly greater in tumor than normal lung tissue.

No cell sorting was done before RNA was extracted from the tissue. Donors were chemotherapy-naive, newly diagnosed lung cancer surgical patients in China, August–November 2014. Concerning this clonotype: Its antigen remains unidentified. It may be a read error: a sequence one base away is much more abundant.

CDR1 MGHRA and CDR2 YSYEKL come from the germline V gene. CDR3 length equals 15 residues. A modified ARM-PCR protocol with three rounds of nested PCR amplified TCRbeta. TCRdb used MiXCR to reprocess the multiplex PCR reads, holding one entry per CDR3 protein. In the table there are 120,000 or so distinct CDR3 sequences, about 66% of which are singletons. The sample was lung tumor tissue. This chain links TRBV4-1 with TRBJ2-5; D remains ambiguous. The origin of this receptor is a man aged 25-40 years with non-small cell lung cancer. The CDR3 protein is CTSSQDSQARETQYF. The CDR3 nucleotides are TGCACCAGCAGCCAAGATTCACAAGCGAGGGAGACCCAGTACTTC.